A single sample gave rise to the 21 T cell receptor beta chains below, sequenced in a study of T cell repertoires in cytomegalovirus infection. A single record per CDR3 protein comes from TCRdb applying MiXCR to the reads. The sample includes roughly 920,000 distinct CDR3 sequences, roughly 31% of them seen just once. These receptors have no known antigen. Sequences were derived from cultured CD8+ T cells from PBMCs, sampled from culture after CMV antigen stimulation. The receptors stem from a human donor in good health (CMV status not recorded). Some clones in this sample may be carry-over from other donors' samples.

As for this clonotype: A read error is possible here, since a much larger clone lies one base away. CDR3 DNA sequence: TGTGTCAGCAGCCGCGACAGGGGAGACACAGATACGCAGTATTTT. Protein: CVSSRDRGDTDTQYF. The V call is TRBV12-3 or TRBV12-4, the J call TRBJ2-3, with TRBD1 matching 8 bases. This CDR3 region has 15 residues.

V is TRBV2 and J is TRBJ2-5; D is perhaps TRBD1 or TRBD2 (6 bases each). V shed 6 bases and J shed 2 bases, with 16 bases lying between them. Germline CDR1 is SNHLY and CDR2 is FYNNEI. The CDR3 sequence is 15 residues long. CDR3 coding DNA: TGTGCCAGCAGGTACAGGGTTGGAGGGCAAGAGACCCAGTACTTC. Its translation is CASRYRVGGQETQYF.

This clonotype was observed a few times. The chain joins TRBV19 to TRBJ1-1, with 10 bases fitting TRBD1. There are 13 residues in the CDR3. The V and J ends lost 7 bases and 8 bases, in that order; junction bases with no gene match: 7. CDR1 is LNHDA, CDR2 SQIVND, per germline (reference sequence). The chain's CDR3 is CASMGQGYEEAFF. Written as DNA, the CDR3 is TGTGCCAGTATGGGACAGGGGTACGAAGAAGCTTTCTTT. Full variable domain (remainder filled in from reference TRBV19 and TRBJ1-1): DGGITQSPKYLFRKEGQNVTLSCEQNLNHDAMYWYRQDPGQGLRLIYYSQIVNDFQKGDIAEGYSVSREKKESFPLTVTSAQKNPTAFYLCASMGQGYEEAFFGQGTRLTVV.

This clonotype has a handful of counts. The rearrangement uses TRBV6-5 and TRBJ1-1; D is possibly TRBD1 (6 bases). CDR1 is MNHEY and CDR2 is SVGAGI in the germline V gene. Between the trimmed V and J ends, which lost 2 bases and 8 bases, there was a span of 9 bases. This CDR3 is 12 amino acids long. The CDR3 here is CASSYDGQEAFF. The CDR3 nucleotides read TGTGCCAGCAGTTACGATGGACAGGAAGCTTTCTTT.

This clonotype occurred once. The CDR3 nucleotides read TGTGCCAGCAGCAGTAACAGGGTCCCTGGGGCCAACGTCCTGACTTTC. Translation gives CASSSNRVPGANVLTF. V gene TRBV6-6 combines with J gene TRBJ2-6; the D gene is possibly TRBD1 (6 bases). The CDR3 runs 16 residues. Germline values: CDR1 MNHNY, CDR2 SVGAGI (reference sequence). Trimming stripped 6 bases from V and 2 bases from J, with 14 bases between.

V is TRBV12-3 or TRBV12-4 and J is TRBJ2-1, with D possibly matching TRBD2 (6 bases). Trimming took off 3 bases at V and 6 bases at J, with 21 bases between the two ends. This CDR3 is 17 amino acids long. CDR3 nucleotide sequence: TGTGCCAGCAGTTTTAACCTACTGGGACTCAATCCCAATGAGCAGTTCTTC. Translating gives CASSFNLLGLNPNEQFF.

On this clonotype: This may be a read error, as it is one base from a much larger clone. The chain uses TRBV7-8 and TRBJ1-1, with unresolved D. Per germline, CDR1 SGHVS and CDR2 FQNEAQ. This CDR3 has 13 amino acids. Here the CDR3 DNA reads TGTGCCAACAGCCGTGATCCTGACACTGAAGCTTTCTTT. It encodes CANSRDPDTEAFF.

The chain carries TRBV7-6 and TRBJ1-1; a weak D match, TRBD1 (5 bases). V shed 4 bases and J shed 4 bases, with 16 bases lying between them. The germline V gene has CDR1 SGHVS and CDR2 FNYEAQ. The CDR3 is 15 residues long. CDR3 nucleotide sequence: TGTGCCAGCAGCTACCTCGACAGCCCGGTCACTGAAGCTTTCTTT. Translation: CASSYLDSPVTEAFF.

This clonotype appeared many times. The V and J genes are TRBV7-8 and TRBJ2-1; D is possibly TRBD1 (5 bases). The ends were cut back, 1 base at V and 0 bases at J, with 13 bases in the middle. This CDR3 contains 17 residues. Germline CDR1 SGHVS, CDR2 FQNEAQ. The CDR3 bases are TGTGCCAGCAGCTTAGTTAGGGGCAGGGACTCCTACAATGAGCAGTTCTTC. Translated, it gives CASSLVRGRDSYNEQFF. Combining the CDR3 with reference TRBV7-8 and TRBJ2-1 gives the whole variable domain GAGVSQSPRYKVAKRGQDVALRCDPISGHVSLFWYQQALGQGPEFLTYFQNEAQLDKSGLPSDRFFAERPEGSVSTLKIQRTQQEDSAVYLCASSLVRGRDSYNEQFFGPGTRLTVL.

The genes are TRBV7-8 and TRBJ2-3; the match to TRBD1 covers 10 bases. The ends lost 0 bases at V and 6 bases at J; junction bases unmatched: 21. Germline values: CDR1 SGHVS, CDR2 FQNEAQ. The CDR3 runs to 21 residues. DNA of the CDR3: TGTGCCAGCAGCTTAGCGGTGGGACAGGGGCGAGAGGGTGCCGCGGGGGATACGCAGTATTTT. This sequence encodes CASSLAVGQGREGAAGDTQYF.

The genes are TRBV25-1 and TRBJ2-7; D is possibly TRBD1 (5 bases). The CDR3 extends over 13 amino acids. V lost 7 bases, J lost 4 bases, and 14 bases lay in between. Germline-derived CDR1 and CDR2 are MGHDK and SYGVNS. The CDR3 reads CASTAPDSYEQYV. The CDR3 coding sequence is TGTGCCAGCACCGCCCCCGACAGTTACGAGCAGTACGTC.

The chain joins TRBV12-3 or TRBV12-4 to TRBJ1-4; possible D gene TRBD1, 6 bases. The length of the CDR3 is 15 residues. Trimming took 5 bases from V and 5 from J, leaving 15 bases between them. This chain's CDR3 is CASSVGQLPNEKLFF. The CDR3 DNA reads TGTGCCAGCAGTGTTGGACAGTTGCCGAATGAAAAACTGTTTTTT.

This chain joins TRBV20-1 and TRBJ2-4; D is possibly TRBD2 (6 bases). The CDR3 extends over 14 amino acids. The germline V gene encodes CDR1 DFQATT and CDR2 SNEGSKA (reference sequence). V was trimmed by 5 bases and J by 2 bases, leaving 13 bases between them. Here the CDR3 reads CSAADRGTKNIQYF. CDR3 in DNA: TGCAGTGCTGCCGACCGGGGGACCAAAAACATTCAGTACTTC.

This chain connects TRBV18 to TRBJ1-2, with a tentative D call TRBD1 (6 bases). The germline V gene encodes CDR1 KGHSH and CDR2 LQKENI. V was shortened by 3 bases and J by 4 bases, with 15 bases between the two germline ends. This CDR3 spans 15 amino acids. The CDR3 is CASSPADRLGYGYTF. The CDR3 nucleotides read TGTGCCAGCTCACCCGCTGACAGGTTGGGCTATGGCTACACCTTC.

V gene TRBV7-6 combines with J gene TRBJ2-5, with D maybe TRBD1 (6 bases). The germline CDR1 and CDR2 sequences are SGHVS and FNYEAQ. The CDR3 loop spans 15 amino acids. V lost 6 bases and J lost 2, with 16 bases in between. The CDR3 spells CASRGTPLSQETQYF. CDR3 nucleotide sequence: TGTGCCAGCAGGGGGACACCATTATCTCAAGAGACCCAGTACTTC.

This clonotype came up a few times. The chain employs TRBV5-1 and TRBJ2-2; a possible D gene is TRBD1 (6 bases). Germline loops: CDR1 SGHRS, CDR2 YFSETQ. Trimming took 6 bases from V and 2 from J, leaving 26 bases between them. This CDR3 comprises 19 residues. The DNA for the CDR3 is TGCGCCAGCAAAAAAAGGACAGTCGATTACCCTATAAACACCGGGGAGCTGTTTTTT. It translates to CASKKRTVDYPINTGELFF.

The V call is TRBV2, the J call TRBJ2-3, with 10 nucleotides matching TRBD2. The CDR3 spans 17 residues. V lost 2 bases, J lost 3 bases, and 8 bases stayed unmatched. The germline V gene encodes CDR1 SNHLY and CDR2 FYNNEI. Here the CDR3 reads CASSEPEAGGPTDTQYF. The CDR3 nucleotides are TGTGCCAGCAGTGAACCCGAAGCGGGGGGGCCGACAGATACGCAGTATTTT.

This chain uses TRBV20-1 with TRBJ2-7; the D is unclear. Trimming stripped 0 bases from V and 5 bases from J, with 11 bases between. This CDR3 is built from 13 residues. Per germline, CDR1 DFQATT and CDR2 SNEGSKA (reference sequence). The DNA for the CDR3 is TGCAGTGCTAGAGACCGAGTGAGCGACGAGCAGTACGTC. Translation gives CSARDRVSDEQYV.

This clonotype was seen a few times. The chain has TRBV10-3 and TRBJ2-1; D unresolved. The CDR3 spans 15 residues. The V end lost 4 bases, the J end lost 1 base, and 11 bases lay between the germline ends. The germline gives CDR1 ENHRY, CDR2 SYGVKD. CDR3 in amino acids: CAISGQGLSYNEQFF. The CDR3 nucleotides read TGTGCCATCAGTGGGCAAGGGCTATCCTACAATGAGCAGTTCTTC.

This clonotype showed up just a few times. The chain combines TRBV5-6 with TRBJ2-5; 9 bases match TRBD1. The V gene end was trimmed by 2 bases and the J gene end by 5 bases; junction bases not matched to a gene: 10. Germline V CDR1 and CDR2: SGHDT, YYEEEE. This CDR3 contains 16 residues. CDR3 nucleotides: TGTGCCAGCAGCTTTGGACAGGGGCCGTTTGGGGAGACCCAGTACTTC. This encodes CASSFGQGPFGETQYF. Full variable domain (outside the CDR3, taken from reference TRBV5-6 and TRBJ2-5): DAGVTQSPTHLIKTRGQQVTLRCSPKSGHDTVSWYQQALGQGPQFIFQYYEEEERQRGNFPDRFSGHQFPNYSSELNVNALLLGDSALYLCASSFGQGPFGETQYFGPGTRLLVL.

This chain joins TRBV6-2 or TRBV6-3 and TRBJ1-6, with D possibly matching TRBD1 (5 bases). The CDR3 length is 14 residues. Trimming removed 6 bases from V and 4 bases from J, with 10 bases in between. The germline gives CDR1 MNHEY, CDR2 SVGEGT. CDR3 sequence: CASRATGYNSPLHF. The CDR3 nucleotides read TGTGCCAGCAGAGCAACAGGATATAATTCACCCCTCCACTTT.